A single sample is the source of the 29 T cell receptor beta chains below, sequenced in a study of blood T cell repertoires in COVID-19. Only in-frame clones appear in the TCRdb table, and some are missing; sequencing was by immunoSEQ multiplex PCR. The sample consists of some 130,000 clones, almost 80% of them appearing once. Sequenced input: peripheral blood. All receptors come from a man in his 60s who had recovered from COVID-19.

The CDR3 nucleotides read TGTGCCAGCAGCGATACAGTCCCATCGAGGCCCCAGCATTTT. Its protein is CASSDTVPSRPQHF. The V call is TRBV9, the J call TRBJ1-5; D gene unclear. Per germline, CDR1 SGDLS and CDR2 YYNGEE. The CDR3 covers 14 residues. V was shortened by 3 bases and J by 9 bases, with 16 bases between the two germline ends.

This clone was seen a few times. The J gene is TRBJ1-4, the V gene TRBV7-2; D possibly corresponds to TRBD1 (5 bases). Germline assignment: CDR1 SGHTA and CDR2 FQGNSA. V was shortened by 2 bases and J by 5 bases, with 9 bases between the two germline ends. The CDR3 extends over 14 amino acids. DNA for the CDR3: TGTGCCAGCAGCTTAAACGGGGGGAATGAAAAACTGTTTTTT. Encoded protein: CASSLNGGNEKLFF.

This clone showed up many times. At the DNA level, this CDR3 is encoded by other sequences in the same sample as well. The rearrangement links TRBV7-2 to TRBJ1-5; no reliable D call. The CDR3 contains 15 residues. Between the trimmed V and J ends, which lost 1 base and 0 bases, there was a span of 7 bases. Looked up from germline, CDR1 is SGHTA and CDR2 is FQGNSA. This chain's CDR3 is CASSLVTGSNQPQHF. CDR3 in DNA: TGTGCCAGCAGCTTAGTAACCGGTAGCAATCAGCCCCAGCATTTT.

The chain carries TRBV7-2 and TRBJ2-7; possible D gene TRBD2, 7 bases. In germline, CDR1 is SGHTA, CDR2 FQGNSA. The CDR3 contains 16 residues. The ends were cut back, 5 bases at V and 7 bases at J, with 24 bases in the middle. The CDR3 loop is CASSPLGRGRGFEQYF. CDR3 DNA: TGTGCCAGCAGCCCGTTAGGACGGGGGCGGGGGTTTGAGCAGTACTTC.

The chain is built from TRBV5-1 and TRBJ2-5; TRBD1 agrees at 9 bases. Unmatched junction bases numbered 10, after V lost 5 bases and J lost 2 bases. Germline lookup yields CDR1 SGHRS and CDR2 YFSETQ. The CDR3 spans 16 residues. CDR3 sequence: CASRGRDRVSQETQYF. CDR3 coding DNA: TGCGCCAGCAGGGGCCGGGACAGGGTCAGTCAAGAGACCCAGTACTTC.

The V gene is TRBV7-2, the J gene TRBJ1-6; D call uncertain. Trimming took off 6 bases at V and 2 bases at J, with 11 bases between the two ends. Germline CDR1 SGHTA, CDR2 FQGNSA. The CDR3 extends over 15 amino acids. CDR3 protein: CASRVDKTYNSPLHF. CDR3 nucleotide sequence: TGTGCCAGCAGAGTCGACAAAACCTATAATTCACCCCTCCACTTT.

The chain recombines TRBV7-8 with TRBJ2-7, with 9 bases fitting TRBD2. The length of the CDR3 is 17 residues. Germline lookup yields CDR1 SGHVS and CDR2 FQNEAQ. J gave up 1 base and V 0 bases, and 7 bases lay outside the gene matches. The CDR3 spells CASSLAGGSGGSYEQYF. The CDR3 DNA follows: TGTGCCAGCAGCTTAGCTGGGGGTAGCGGGGGTTCCTACGAGCAGTACTTC.

This clone has just a few counts. The J gene is TRBJ2-1, the V gene TRBV27, with 7 bases aligning to TRBD1. This CDR3 region has 18 residues. Looked up from germline, CDR1 is MNHEY and CDR2 is SMNVEV (reference sequence). Germline trimming cut 0 bases from V and 2 bases from J; bases unmatched to any gene: 10. CDR3 protein: CASSLSFPGQSTYNEQFF. The CDR3 coding sequence is TGTGCCAGCAGTTTATCGTTTCCGGGACAGTCTACCTACAATGAGCAGTTCTTC.

CDR3 amino acids: CASSMGRGRNQPQHF. The CDR3 coding sequence is TGTGCCAGTAGTATGGGGCGCGGGAGGAATCAGCCCCAGCATTTT. The J gene is TRBJ1-5, the V gene TRBV19; D may be TRBD1 (5 bases). The germline V gene encodes CDR1 LNHDA and CDR2 SQIVND (reference sequence). V gave up 3 bases and J gave up 4 bases, with 13 bases separating them. The CDR3 is 15 residues long. Combining the CDR3 with reference TRBV19 and TRBJ1-5 gives the whole variable domain DGGITQSPKYLFRKEGQNVTLSCEQNLNHDAMYWYRQDPGQGLRLIYYSQIVNDFQKGDIAEGYSVSREKKESFPLTVTSAQKNPTAFYLCASSMGRGRNQPQHFGDGTRLSIL.

V usage is TRBV7-7 and J usage is TRBJ2-4, with TRBD1 matching 9 bases. Germline V lookup: CDR1 SSHAT, CDR2 FNYEAQ (reference sequence). This CDR3 region has 21 residues. The CDR3 here is CASWLGLVSDRGPLAKNIQYF. CDR3 DNA sequence: TGTGCTAGCTGGTTAGGGCTCGTATCGGACAGGGGCCCGCTAGCCAAAAACATTCAGTACTTC.

J is TRBJ2-3 and V is TRBV9; 9 bases agree with TRBD2. The CDR3 contains 16 residues. Germline V lookup: CDR1 SGDLS, CDR2 YYNGEE. Trimming at V came to 3 bases and at J to 0 bases, leaving 5 bases not matched to a gene. CDR3 sequence: CASSGLAGPSTDTQYF. Written as DNA, the CDR3 is TGTGCCAGCAGCGGCCTAGCGGGACCAAGCACAGATACGCAGTATTTT.

The chain recombines TRBV21-1 with TRBJ1-5; the D call TRBD1 from the table was never checked on the DNA. TRBV21-1 is annotated as a pseudogene. The CDR3 runs to 15 residues. The DNA of the CDR3 is TGTGCCAGCAGCGAGTGTCAGGGGGGCAATCAGCCCCAGCATTTT. Protein product: CASSECQGGNQPQHF.

This clone was recorded a few times. This rearrangement joins TRBV19 to TRBJ2-7; TRBD2 aligns across 13 bases. This CDR3 is built from 16 residues. Germline CDR1 is LNHDA and CDR2 is SQIVND (reference sequence). The J segment lost 5 bases and the V segment lost 4 bases, leaving 8 bases of the junction unmatched. The chain's CDR3 is CASSRGGTSGTNEQYF. The CDR3 nucleotides are TGTGCCAGTAGTAGAGGCGGGACTAGCGGGACCAACGAGCAGTACTTC.

The sample holds a few counts of this clone. The chain combines TRBV19 with TRBJ1-1; unclear D gene. CDR3 size: 14 residues. V was cut by 3 bases and J by 11 bases, with 19 bases left in between. In germline, CDR1 is LNHDA, CDR2 SQIVND (reference sequence). Here the CDR3 DNA reads TGTGCCAGTAGTATCTCAGCTAAACCGGGAGAGGCTTTCTTT. It specifies CASSISAKPGEAFF. Based on the CDR3 plus reference TRBV19 and TRBJ1-1, the full variable domain is DGGITQSPKYLFRKEGQNVTLSCEQNLNHDAMYWYRQDPGQGLRLIYYSQIVNDFQKGDIAEGYSVSREKKESFPLTVTSAQKNPTAFYLCASSISAKPGEAFFGQGTRLTVV.

This clone came up once. The V gene is TRBV4-2, the J gene TRBJ2-7; D is perhaps TRBD2 (5 bases). V was shortened by 0 bases and J by 0 bases, with 9 bases between the two germline ends. Germline-derived CDR1 and CDR2 are LGHNA and YNFKEQ. The CDR3 covers 15 residues. The CDR3 DNA sequence: TGTGCCAGCAGCCAAGATCGAGGGAGCTCCTACGAGCAGTACTTC. Translated, it gives CASSQDRGSSYEQYF.

This chain links TRBV7-2 with TRBJ2-1, with 10 bases lining up with TRBD2. The junction had 14 bases not matched to a gene; V was cut back by 1 base and J by 11 bases. This CDR3 spans 17 amino acids. Per germline, CDR1 SGHTA and CDR2 FQGNSA. CDR3 nucleotides: TGTGCCAGCAGCTTAGTGGGGAAGGGACTAGCGCACCTAAAGCAGTTCTTC. Translation: CASSLVGKGLAHLKQFF. The entire variable domain, with the rest obtained from reference TRBV7-2 and TRBJ2-1, is as follows: GAGVSQSPSNKVTEKGKDVELRCDPISGHTALYWYRQSLGQGLEFLIYFQGNSAPDKSGLPSDRFSAERTGGSVSTLTIQRTQQEDSAVYLCASSLVGKGLAHLKQFFGPGTRLTVL.

The chain uses TRBV27 and TRBJ1-5; 8 bases agree with TRBD1. J lost 5 bases, V lost 5 bases, and 5 bases had no gene match. The CDR3 consists of 14 residues. Germline values: CDR1 MNHEY, CDR2 SMNVEV (reference sequence). Written as DNA, the CDR3 is TGTGCCAGCAGTCGGACAGGGATGGATCAGCCCCAGCATTTT. It translates to CASSRTGMDQPQHF.

V usage is TRBV28 and J usage is TRBJ2-5; maybe TRBD1 (5 bases). V lost 10 bases to trimming and J lost 0 bases, with 21 bases between them. This CDR3 comprises 16 residues. Germline lookup yields CDR1 MDHEN and CDR2 SYDVKM. The CDR3 region is CATSLGAVPYQETQYF. The CDR3 DNA reads TGTGCCACATCCCTTGGGGCAGTTCCGTACCAAGAGACCCAGTACTTC.

The chain is built from TRBV3-1 (or the pseudogene TRBV3-2) and TRBJ1-6, with D uncertain. With 5 bases removed from V and 2 bases from J, the gap between germline ends came to 16 bases. The germline V gene has CDR1 LGHDT and CDR2 YNNKEL (reference sequence). The CDR3 is 17 residues long. Here the CDR3 DNA reads TGTGCCAGCAGCGTGACTCCTACCTCCACCTATAATTCACCCCTCCACTTT. Protein product: CASSVTPTSTYNSPLHF.

J is TRBJ2-2 and V is TRBV9; possible D gene TRBD2, 6 bases. The germline CDR1 and CDR2 sequences are SGDLS and YYNGEE. Between the trimmed V and J ends, which lost 2 bases and 0 bases, there was a span of 11 bases. This CDR3 spans 16 amino acids. The CDR3 nucleotides read TGTGCCAGCAGCGTTTTTAGCGGTCCGAACACCGGGGAGCTGTTTTTT. Translating it yields CASSVFSGPNTGELFF.

The V call is TRBV19, the J call TRBJ2-6, with TRBD1 identical over 9 bases. Trimming cost V 1 base and J 1 base; bases outside gene matches: 8. Germline V gene sequence: CDR1 LNHDA, CDR2 SQIVND (reference sequence). This CDR3 contains 19 residues. CDR3 coding DNA: TGTGCCAGTAGTATAGGATATGGGACAGGGTTTTCTGGGGCCAACGTCCTGACTTTC. This encodes CASSIGYGTGFSGANVLTF.

The rearrangement uses TRBV11-2 and TRBJ2-2; the D gene is possibly TRBD2 (6 bases). V lost 6 bases and J lost 2, with 13 bases in between. Per the germline V gene, CDR1 is SGHAT and CDR2 is FQNNGV. The CDR3 is 15 residues long. The CDR3: CASRSLAFNTGELFF. DNA of the CDR3: TGTGCCAGCAGATCGCTAGCGTTTAACACCGGGGAGCTGTTTTTT.

The table lists this clone with a count of one. V usage is TRBV5-1 and J usage is TRBJ1-1, with D maybe TRBD1 (5 bases). Germline values: CDR1 SGHRS, CDR2 YFSETQ. This CDR3 is built from 15 residues. Between the trimmed V and J ends, which lost 4 bases and 1 base, there was a span of 14 bases. The CDR3 DNA is TGCGCCAGCAGCCTCTATGCAGGACAGAACACTGAAGCTTTCTTT. This encodes CASSLYAGQNTEAFF.

The chain employs TRBV5-6 and TRBJ1-3, with TRBD1 as a possible D gene (6 bases). Germline CDR1 and CDR2: SGHDT and YYEEEE. The V and J ends lost 3 bases and 5 bases respectively, with 12 bases between them. The CDR3 is 14 residues long. CDR3 loop: CASSSPDRRNTIYF. CDR3 bases: TGTGCCAGCAGCTCCCCGGACAGACGAAACACCATATATTTT.

V and J are TRBV27 and TRBJ1-5; 8 bases map to TRBD1. Germline loops: CDR1 MNHEY, CDR2 SMNVEV (reference sequence). V shed 5 bases, J shed 3 bases, and the junction held 6 bases outside the gene matches. The CDR3 has 15 amino acids. The CDR3 DNA is TGTGCCAGCAGTATTCAGGGACAGGCCAATCAGCCCCAGCATTTT. This codes for CASSIQGQANQPQHF.

The V gene is TRBV30, the J gene TRBJ1-3; D might be TRBD1 (6 bases). The germline CDR1 and CDR2 sequences are GTSNPN and SVGIG (reference sequence). The CDR3 runs 14 residues. V was shortened by 3 bases and J by 0 bases, with 9 bases between the two germline ends. This CDR3 is CAWSQTGSGNTIYF. The CDR3 DNA follows: TGTGCCTGGAGCCAGACAGGCTCTGGAAACACCATATATTTT. Based on the CDR3 plus reference TRBV30 and TRBJ1-3, the full variable domain is SQTIHQWPATLVQPVGSPLSLECTVEGTSNPNLYWYRQAAGRGLQLLFYSVGIGQISSEVPQNLSASRPQDRQFILSSKKLLLSDSGFYLCAWSQTGSGNTIYFGEGSWLTVV.

The V gene is TRBV6-2 or TRBV6-3, the J gene TRBJ1-3, with D possibly TRBD1 on 5 matching bases. The CDR3 totals 17 residues. The germline V and J ends were trimmed by 2 bases and 0 bases, with 14 bases remaining between them. The germline V gene has CDR1 MNHEY and CDR2 SVGEGT. DNA of the CDR3: TGTGCCAGCAGTTACGACGGGACTCCCCTCTCTGGAAACACCATATATTTT. It is translated as CASSYDGTPLSGNTIYF.

The CDR3 bases are TGCGCCAGCAGCGGGCTAGGACAGGGGAACGAGCAGTACTTC. Protein: CASSGLGQGNEQYF. The chain carries TRBV5-1 and TRBJ2-7; 9 positions match TRBD1. The germline CDR1 and CDR2 sequences are SGHRS and YFSETQ. V was pared by 4 bases and J by 5 bases, with 7 bases of the junction left unmatched. This CDR3 is 14 amino acids long. The full variable domain, its missing parts supplied by reference TRBV5-1 and TRBJ2-7, is KAGVTQTPRYLIKTRGQQVTLSCSPISGHRSVSWYQQTPGQGLQFLFEYFSETQRNKGNFPGRFSGRQFSNSRSEMNVSTLELGDSALYLCASSGLGQGNEQYFGPGTRLTVT.

The chain carries TRBV5-1 and TRBJ1-4, with 8 bases lining up with TRBD1. The length of the CDR3 is 15 residues. Germline V gene data show CDR1 as SGHRS and CDR2 as YFSETQ. With 3 bases clipped from V and 8 bases from J, the junction kept 9 bases outside the gene matches. CDR3 DNA sequence: TGCGCCAGCAGCTCGACAGGGGTCGGTCGCGAAAAACTGTTTTTT. This gives the protein CASSSTGVGREKLFF.